This T cell receptor (beta chain) was obtained from a study of blood T cell repertoires in COVID-19. The data were produced by immunoSEQ multiplex PCR, yet TCRdb's version contains in-frame clones alone and is incomplete. The sample consists of some 100,000 clones, 85% of them appearing once. CDR1 is MGHRA, CDR2 YSYEKL, per germline. The CDR3 has 16 residues. Trimming stripped 0 bases from V and 7 bases from J, with 13 bases between. Sample: peripheral blood. This sequence joins TRBV4-1 and TRBJ1-6; a weak D match, TRBD1 (5 bases). The sequence was collected from a woman in her 70s with active or convalescent COVID-19. For the CDR3, the DNA is TGCGCCAGCAGCCAAGATCCCCAGCGGGACAATTCACCCCTCCACTTT. Protein sequence: CASSQDPQRDNSPLHF.